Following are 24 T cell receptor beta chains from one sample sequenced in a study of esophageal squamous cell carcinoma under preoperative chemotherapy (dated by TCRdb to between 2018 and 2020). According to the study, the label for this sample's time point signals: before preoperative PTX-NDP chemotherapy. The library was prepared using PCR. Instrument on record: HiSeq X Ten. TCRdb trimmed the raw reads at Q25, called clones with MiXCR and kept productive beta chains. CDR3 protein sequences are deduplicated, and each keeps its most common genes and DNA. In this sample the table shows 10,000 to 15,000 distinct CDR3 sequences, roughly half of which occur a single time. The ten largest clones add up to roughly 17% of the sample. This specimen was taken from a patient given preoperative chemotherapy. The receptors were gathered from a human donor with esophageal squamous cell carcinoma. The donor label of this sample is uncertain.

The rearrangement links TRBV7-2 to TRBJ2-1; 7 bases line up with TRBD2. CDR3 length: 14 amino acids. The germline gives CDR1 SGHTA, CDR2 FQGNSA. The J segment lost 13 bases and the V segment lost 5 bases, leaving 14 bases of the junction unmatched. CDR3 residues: CASSPGGSRAIQFF. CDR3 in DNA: TGTGCCAGCAGCCCAGGCGGGAGCAGGGCCATTCAGTTCTTC. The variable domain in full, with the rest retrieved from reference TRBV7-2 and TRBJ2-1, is GAGVSQSPSNKVTEKGKDVELRCDPISGHTALYWYRQSLGQGLEFLIYFQGNSAPDKSGLPSDRFSAERTGGSVSTLTIQRTQQEDSAVYLCASSPGGSRAIQFFGPGTRLTVL.

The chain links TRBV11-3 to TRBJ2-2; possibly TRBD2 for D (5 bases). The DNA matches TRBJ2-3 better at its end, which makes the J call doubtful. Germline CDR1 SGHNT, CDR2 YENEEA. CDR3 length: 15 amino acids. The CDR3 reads CARGSEGASTEAQYF. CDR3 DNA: TGTGCCAGGGGCTCCGAGGGCGCGAGCACCGAGGCGCAGTATTTT.

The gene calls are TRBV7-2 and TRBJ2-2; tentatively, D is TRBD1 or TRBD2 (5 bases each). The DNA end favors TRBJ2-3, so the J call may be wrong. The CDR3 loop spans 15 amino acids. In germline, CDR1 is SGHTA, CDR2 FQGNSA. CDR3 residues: CASSLQNPGTGAQYF. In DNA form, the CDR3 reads TGTGCCAGCAGCTTGCAGAATCCGGGGACCGGGGCGCAGTATTTT.

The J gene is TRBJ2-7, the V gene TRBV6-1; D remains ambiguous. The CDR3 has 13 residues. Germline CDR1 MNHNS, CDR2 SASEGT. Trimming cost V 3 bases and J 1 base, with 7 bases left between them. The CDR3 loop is CASSDETSYEQYF. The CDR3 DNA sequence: TGTGCCAGCAGTGATGAGACATCCTACGAGCAGTACTTC.

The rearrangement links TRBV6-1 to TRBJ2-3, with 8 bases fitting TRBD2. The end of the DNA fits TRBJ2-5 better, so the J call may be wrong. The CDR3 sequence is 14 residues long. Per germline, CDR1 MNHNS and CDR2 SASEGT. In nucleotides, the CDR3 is TGTGCGGGCCACGGGAGCGGGGGCCCAGAGACCCAGTACTTC. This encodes CAGHGSGGPETQYF.

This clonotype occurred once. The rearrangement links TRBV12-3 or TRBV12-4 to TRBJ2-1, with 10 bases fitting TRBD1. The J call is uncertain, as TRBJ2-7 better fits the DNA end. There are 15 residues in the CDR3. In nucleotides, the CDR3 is TGTGCCACCACCTTTGGGACAGGGGTATCTTATGAGCAGTACTTC. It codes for CATTFGTGVSYEQYF.

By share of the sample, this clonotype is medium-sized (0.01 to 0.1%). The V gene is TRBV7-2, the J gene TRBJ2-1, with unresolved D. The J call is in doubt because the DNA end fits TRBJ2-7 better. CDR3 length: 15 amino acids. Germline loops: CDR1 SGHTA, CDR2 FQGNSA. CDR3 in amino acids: CASSLARIVSYEQYF. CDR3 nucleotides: TGTGCCAGCAGCTTAGCGCGAATAGTCTCCTACGAGCAGTACTTC.

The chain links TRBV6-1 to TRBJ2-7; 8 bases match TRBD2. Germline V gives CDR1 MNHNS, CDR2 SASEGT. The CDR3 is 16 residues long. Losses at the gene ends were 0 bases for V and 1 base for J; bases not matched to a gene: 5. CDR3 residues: CASSEAVGLASYEQYF. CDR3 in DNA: TGTGCCAGCAGTGAAGCGGTCGGACTAGCTTCCTACGAGCAGTACTTC.

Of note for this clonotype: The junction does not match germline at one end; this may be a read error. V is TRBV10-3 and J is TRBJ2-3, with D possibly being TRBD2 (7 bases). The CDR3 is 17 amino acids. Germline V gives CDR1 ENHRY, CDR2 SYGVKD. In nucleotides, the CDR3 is TGTGCCATCAGTGGGGGAACGGGGGGCAGGGATGAGGATACGCAGTACTTT. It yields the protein CAISGGTGGRDEDTQYF.

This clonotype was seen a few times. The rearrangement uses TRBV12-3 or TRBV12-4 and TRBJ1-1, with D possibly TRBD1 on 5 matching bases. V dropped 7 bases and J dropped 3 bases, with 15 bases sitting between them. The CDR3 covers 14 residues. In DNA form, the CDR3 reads TGTGCCAGCACGAGAGGGACTGGTGACACTGAAGCTTTCTTT. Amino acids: CASTRGTGDTEAFF.

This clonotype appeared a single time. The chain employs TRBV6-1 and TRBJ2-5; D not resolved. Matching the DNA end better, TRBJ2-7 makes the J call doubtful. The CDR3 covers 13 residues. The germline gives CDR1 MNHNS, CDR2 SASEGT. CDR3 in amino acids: CASTQTVTYEQYF. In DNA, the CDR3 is TGTGCCAGCACCCAGACGGTTACCTACGAGCAGTACTTC.

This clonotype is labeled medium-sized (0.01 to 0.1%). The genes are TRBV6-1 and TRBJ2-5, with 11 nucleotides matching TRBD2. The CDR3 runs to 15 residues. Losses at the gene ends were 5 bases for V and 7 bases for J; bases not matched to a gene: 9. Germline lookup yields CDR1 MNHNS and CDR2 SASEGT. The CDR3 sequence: CASSPIDSGRGTQYF. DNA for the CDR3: TGTGCCAGCAGTCCCATTGATAGCGGGAGGGGGACCCAGTACTTC.

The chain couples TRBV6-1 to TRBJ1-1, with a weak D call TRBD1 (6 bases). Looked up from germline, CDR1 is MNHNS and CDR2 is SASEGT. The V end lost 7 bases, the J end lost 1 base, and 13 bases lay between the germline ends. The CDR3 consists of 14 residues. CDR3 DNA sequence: TGTGCCAGCATTCAGGGGTCCGGGAACACTGAAGCTTTCTTT. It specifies CASIQGSGNTEAFF.

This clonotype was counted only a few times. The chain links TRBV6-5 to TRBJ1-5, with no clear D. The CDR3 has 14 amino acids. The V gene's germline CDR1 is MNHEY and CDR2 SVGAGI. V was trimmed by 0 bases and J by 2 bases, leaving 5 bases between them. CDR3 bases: TGTGCCAGCAGTTACTCTCCGGGCAATCAGCCCCAGCATTTT. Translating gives CASSYSPGNQPQHF.

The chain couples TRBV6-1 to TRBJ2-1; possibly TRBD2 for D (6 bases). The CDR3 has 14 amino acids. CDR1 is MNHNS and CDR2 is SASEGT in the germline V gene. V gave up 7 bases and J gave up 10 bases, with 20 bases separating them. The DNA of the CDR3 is TGTGCCAGCAAAATCAGGGAGGATACCTACGAGCAGTTCTTC. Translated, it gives CASKIREDTYEQFF.

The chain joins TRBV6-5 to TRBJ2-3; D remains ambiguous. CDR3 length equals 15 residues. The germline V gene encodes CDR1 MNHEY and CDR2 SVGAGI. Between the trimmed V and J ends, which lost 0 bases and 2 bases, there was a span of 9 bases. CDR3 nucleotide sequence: TGTGCCAGCAGTTACTCGAGTGTCAACACAGATACGCAGTATTTT. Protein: CASSYSSVNTDTQYF.

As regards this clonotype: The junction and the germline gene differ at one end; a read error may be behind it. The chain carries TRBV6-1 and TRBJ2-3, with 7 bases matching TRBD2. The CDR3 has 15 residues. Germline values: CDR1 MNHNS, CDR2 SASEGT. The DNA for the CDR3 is TGTGCCAGGAGGCTTGGGGAGCGGGGCCGAGATACGCAGTACTTT. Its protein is CARRLGERGRDTQYF.

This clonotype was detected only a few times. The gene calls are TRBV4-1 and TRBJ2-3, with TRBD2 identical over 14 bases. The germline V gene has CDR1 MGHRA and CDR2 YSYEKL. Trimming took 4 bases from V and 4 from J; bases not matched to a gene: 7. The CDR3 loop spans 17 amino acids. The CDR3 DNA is TGCGCCAGCAGCCTTGCCACGACTAGCGGGAGGGCAGATACGCAGTATTTT. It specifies CASSLATTSGRADTQYF.

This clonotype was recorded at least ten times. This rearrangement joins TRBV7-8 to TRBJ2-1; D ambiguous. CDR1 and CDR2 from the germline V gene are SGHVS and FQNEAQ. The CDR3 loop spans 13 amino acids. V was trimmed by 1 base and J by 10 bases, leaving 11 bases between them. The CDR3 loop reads CASSLEIAYEQFF. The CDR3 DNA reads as TGTGCCAGCAGCTTAGAGATAGCCTACGAGCAGTTCTTC.

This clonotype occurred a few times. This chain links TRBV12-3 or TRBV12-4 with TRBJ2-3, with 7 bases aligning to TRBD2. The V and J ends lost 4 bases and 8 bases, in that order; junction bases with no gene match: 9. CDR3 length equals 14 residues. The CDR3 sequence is CASSYQPERGTQYF. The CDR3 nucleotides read TGTGCCAGCAGTTATCAGCCGGAGCGGGGTACGCAGTATTTT.

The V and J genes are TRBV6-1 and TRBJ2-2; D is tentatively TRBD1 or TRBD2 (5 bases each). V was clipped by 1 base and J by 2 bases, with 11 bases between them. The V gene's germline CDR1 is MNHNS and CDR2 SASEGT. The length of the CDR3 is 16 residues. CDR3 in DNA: TGTGCCAGCAGTGAAGGGACTGGGGCCAACACCGGGGAGCTGTTTTTT. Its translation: CASSEGTGANTGELFF.

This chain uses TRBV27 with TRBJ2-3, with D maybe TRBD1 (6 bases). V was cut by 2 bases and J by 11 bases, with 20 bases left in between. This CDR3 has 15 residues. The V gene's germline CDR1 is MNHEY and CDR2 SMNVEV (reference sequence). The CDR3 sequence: CASSLKGVNTGKQYF. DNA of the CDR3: TGTGCCAGCAGTTTAAAGGGGGTGAACACAGGGAAGCAGTATTTT.

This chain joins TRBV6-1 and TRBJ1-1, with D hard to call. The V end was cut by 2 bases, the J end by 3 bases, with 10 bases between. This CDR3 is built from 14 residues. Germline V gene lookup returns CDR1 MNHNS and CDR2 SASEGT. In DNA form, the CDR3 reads TGTGCCAGCAGTGAATACAGCGGGGACACTGAAGCTTTCTTT. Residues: CASSEYSGDTEAFF.

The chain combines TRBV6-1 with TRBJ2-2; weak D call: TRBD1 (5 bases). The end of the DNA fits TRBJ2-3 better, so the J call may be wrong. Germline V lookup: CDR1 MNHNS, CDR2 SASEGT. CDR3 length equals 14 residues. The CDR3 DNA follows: TGTGCCAGCAGCCAAGGATGGGGCACAGAGGAGCAGTATTTT. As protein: CASSQGWGTEEQYF.